This note documents a single T cell receptor beta chain sequence. The junction and the germline gene differ at one end; a read error may be behind it. Regarding time point: patch test 1, 2 weeks after DPC sensitization. Noted treatment: therapeutic diphenylcyclopropenone sensitization with weekly scalp DPC. Germline-derived CDR1 and CDR2 are KGHSH and LQKENI. The CDR3 contains 15 residues. The source of the sample is a study of human T cells and chemical hapten exposure. Original data processing: With a range of roughly 23,224 to 690,600, the median per sample was around 96,000 TCRs. TCRdb itself ran the RACE reads through MiXCR, one entry per CDR3 protein. None of the V and J calls come from the authors' own analysis; TCRdb made them. The profile shows 65,000 to 80,000 distinct CDR3 sequences, 10% to 13% of them singletons.

The receptor comes from a woman aged 45-65 years with alopecia areata. Some clones in this sample may be carry-over from other donors' samples. The chain combines TRBV18 with TRBJ1-2; D uncertain. The sample here was whole blood, taken in connection with sensitization to the hapten diphenylcyclopropenone (DPC). The CDR3 loop reads CVSSLDGGAGYGYTF. CDR3 coding DNA: TGTGTCAGCTCACTGGACGGAGGCGCGGGGTATGGCTACACCTTC.